Each of the 25 T cell receptor beta chains below was sequenced from the same sample in a study of cytomegalovirus exposure and HLA in healthy donors. Sequenced by immunoSEQ multiplex PCR; TCRdb stores in-frame clones only, minus some. The repertoire includes about 120,000 clones, about 92% of them detected once, and about 1.9% sits in the top ten. The sample consisted of PBMCs. These receptors all come from a woman aged 18-29 years in good health and CMV-seronegative.

The chain couples TRBV2 to TRBJ1-6; TRBD1 matches 8 bases. Germline assignment: CDR1 SNHLY and CDR2 FYNNEI. The CDR3 extends over 14 amino acids. V lost 8 bases and J lost 7; bases outside the gene matches: 7. The CDR3 DNA reads as TGTGCCAGCTGCCGACAGGGGCAAAATTCACCCCTCCACTTT. Protein sequence: CASCRQGQNSPLHF.

The rearrangement joins TRBV10-1 to TRBJ2-5, with 7 positions matching TRBD2. V lost 3 bases to trimming and J lost 4 bases; unmatched junction nucleotides: 2. The CDR3 has 13 residues. Looked up from germline, CDR1 is WNHNN and CDR2 is SYGVQD (reference sequence). CDR3 region: CASSESGGETQYF. As DNA, the CDR3 is TGCGCCAGCAGTGAATCGGGAGGAGAGACCCAGTACTTC.

The V call is TRBV6-5, the J call TRBJ1-1; D perhaps matches TRBD1 (6 bases). The CDR3 contains 14 residues. The germline V gene has CDR1 MNHEY and CDR2 SVGAGI. The V end was cut by 8 bases, the J end by 4 bases, with 17 bases between. The CDR3 loop reads CASGRQADGTEAFF. The CDR3 nucleotides are TGTGCCAGCGGTCGACAGGCCGATGGCACTGAAGCTTTCTTT.

The gene calls are TRBV7-2 and TRBJ2-1, with D unresolved. The germline gives CDR1 SGHTA, CDR2 FQGNSA. The CDR3 is 15 amino acids. Trimming removed 1 base from V and 0 bases from J, with 7 bases in between. Here the CDR3 reads CASSLVRGSYNEQFF. CDR3 nucleotide sequence: TGTGCCAGCAGCTTAGTGCGTGGCTCCTACAATGAGCAGTTCTTC.

The CDR3 region has the DNA TGTGCCAGTAGTATCGGACTAGAAGGGACCCAGTACTTC. This gives the protein CASSIGLEGTQYF. This sequence joins TRBV19 and TRBJ2-5, with 7 bases matching TRBD2. Germline CDR1 reads LNHDA; CDR2 reads SQIVND (reference sequence). J was trimmed by 7 bases and V by 3 bases; bases with no gene match: 5. The CDR3 spans 13 residues.

This clone was recorded only once. V and J are TRBV7-9 and TRBJ1-5, with D uncertain. The V end lost 0 bases, the J end lost 5 bases, and 8 bases lay between the germline ends. Germline V gene sequence: CDR1 SEHNR, CDR2 FQNEAQ (reference sequence). This CDR3 has 14 amino acids. CDR3 nucleotides: TGTGCCAGCAGCTTAGCGGCGGGAGATCAGCCCCAGCATTTT. As protein: CASSLAAGDQPQHF.

The chain carries TRBV5-1 and TRBJ2-5; the D gene is possibly TRBD2 (6 bases). The CDR3 sequence is 13 residues long. V lost 4 bases and J 5 bases, leaving 12 bases between the germline ends. Germline loops: CDR1 SGHRS, CDR2 YFSETQ. The CDR3, as DNA: TGCGCCAGCAGCCTGCGGAGGGAGGAGACCCAGTACTTC. Amino acids: CASSLRREETQYF.

The rearrangement uses TRBV28 and TRBJ1-6; D unresolved. V dropped 2 bases and J dropped 7 bases, with 3 bases sitting between them. The CDR3 is 12 amino acids. Germline values: CDR1 MDHEN, CDR2 SYDVKM. The CDR3 reads CASSLANSPLHF. Written as DNA, the CDR3 is TGTGCCAGCAGTTTAGCGAATTCACCCCTCCACTTT. Looking up the rest from reference TRBV28 and TRBJ1-6 gives the full variable domain: DVKVTQSSRYLVKRTGEKVFLECVQDMDHENMFWYRQDPGLGLRLIYFSYDVKMKEKGDIPEGYSVSREKKERFSLILESASTNQTSMYLCASSLANSPLHFGNGTRLTVT.

The chain uses TRBV7-9 and TRBJ1-1; D gene unclear. V was clipped by 5 bases and J by 3 bases, with 10 bases between them. The CDR3 is made up of 13 amino acids. The germline V gene encodes CDR1 SEHNR and CDR2 FQNEAQ (reference sequence). The CDR3 DNA reads TGTGCCAGCAGCAGCGAGGTTGACACTGAAGCTTTCTTT. This codes for CASSSEVDTEAFF.

The V gene is TRBV7-9, the J gene TRBJ1-3; D might be TRBD1 (5 bases). The V gene lost 5 bases and the J gene lost 3 bases, with 11 bases spanning the gap. The CDR3 has 14 amino acids. The germline V gene has CDR1 SEHNR and CDR2 FQNEAQ (reference sequence). CDR3 sequence (DNA): TGTGCCAGCAGCCCCCAGGGAGGTGGAAACACCATATATTTT. It is translated as CASSPQGGGNTIYF. Variable domain in full (rest from reference TRBV7-9 and TRBJ1-3): DTGVSQNPRHKITKRGQNVTFRCDPISEHNRLYWYRQTLGQGPEFLTYFQNEAQLEKSRLLSDRFSAERPKGSFSTLEIQRTEQGDSAMYLCASSPQGGGNTIYFGEGSWLTVV.

The chain uses TRBV6-6 and TRBJ1-4; D is possibly TRBD1 (6 bases). Germline-derived CDR1 and CDR2 are MNHNY and SVGAGI (reference sequence). V was trimmed by 7 bases and J by 7 bases, leaving 19 bases between them. The CDR3 has 15 amino acids. This CDR3 is CASISLAGAGEKLFF. The CDR3 coding sequence is TGTGCCAGCATTTCTCTCGCGGGGGCTGGTGAAAAACTGTTTTTT.

This clone came up a few times. The chain combines TRBV11-2 with TRBJ1-2; D unclear. The CDR3 sequence is 12 residues long. The germline V gene encodes CDR1 SGHAT and CDR2 FQNNGV. Trimming cost V 3 bases and J 5 bases, with 7 bases left between them. In nucleotides, the CDR3 is TGTGCCAGCAGCTTGCGGGGATATGGCTACACCTTC. Translating gives CASSLRGYGYTF.

The genes are TRBV10-2 and TRBJ2-7; 10 bases are a match to TRBD2. CDR1 is WSHSY, CDR2 SAAADI, per germline. With V trimmed by 3 bases and J by 3 bases, 5 bases remained unmatched. The CDR3 length is 15 residues. CDR3 amino acids: CASSDGTSVFYEQYF. In DNA form, the CDR3 reads TGCGCCAGCAGTGACGGGACTAGCGTCTTCTACGAGCAGTACTTC.

This chain links TRBV4-2 with TRBJ2-1; 8 bases agree with TRBD2. Trimming at V came to 2 bases and at J to 8 bases, leaving 5 bases not matched to a gene. This CDR3 is built from 14 residues. From germline, CDR1 is LGHNA and CDR2 YNFKEQ. CDR3 loop: CASSQTGGIDEQFF. In DNA form, the CDR3 reads TGTGCCAGCAGCCAAACGGGGGGGATCGATGAGCAGTTCTTC.

The chain joins TRBV30 to TRBJ1-2; D gene ambiguous. Trimming stripped 8 bases from V and 2 bases from J, with 9 bases between. Looked up from germline, CDR1 is GTSNPN and CDR2 is SVGIG (reference sequence). The CDR3 is 11 residues long. CDR3 sequence reads: CARLRNYGYTF. CDR3 coding DNA: TGTGCCCGTCTGCGGAACTATGGCTACACCTTC.

This chain joins TRBV5-6 and TRBJ2-5; 7 bases match TRBD1. The J segment lost 2 bases and the V segment lost 4 bases, leaving 2 bases of the junction unmatched. The CDR3 has 13 amino acids. Germline-derived CDR1 and CDR2 are SGHDT and YYEEEE. The CDR3 loop reads CASSVRGQETQYF. The DNA for the CDR3 is TGTGCCAGCAGCGTCAGGGGGCAAGAGACCCAGTACTTC.

This chain joins TRBV30 and TRBJ2-1; 9 bases agree with TRBD2. This CDR3 region has 15 residues. V trimming: 4 bases; J trimming: 8 bases; junction bases outside the gene matches: 12. The germline V gene encodes CDR1 GTSNPN and CDR2 SVGIG (reference sequence). The CDR3 is CAWKRSLGLADEQFF. The CDR3 bases are TGTGCCTGGAAGCGGAGCCTGGGACTAGCCGATGAGCAGTTCTTC.

The chain employs TRBV4-2 and TRBJ1-5; D ambiguous. Trimming pared 0 bases from V and 2 bases from J, leaving 8 bases between. There are 15 residues in the CDR3. Germline CDR1 and CDR2: LGHNA and YNFKEQ. The CDR3 nucleotides read TGTGCCAGCAGCCAAGATATGGGAGGCAATCAGCCCCAGCATTTT. This encodes CASSQDMGGNQPQHF.

This clone was seen once. This chain joins TRBV9 and TRBJ1-5; 8 bases match TRBD1. Losses at the gene ends were 4 bases for V and 0 bases for J; bases not matched to a gene: 9. This CDR3 has 17 residues. Per the germline V gene, CDR1 is SGDLS and CDR2 is YYNGEE. The CDR3 is CASSQGTGPYSNQPQHF. CDR3 bases: TGTGCCAGCAGCCAAGGGACAGGCCCTTATAGCAATCAGCCCCAGCATTTT.

The count of this clone is one. J is TRBJ2-5 and V is TRBV29-1; TRBD1 agrees at 7 bases. CDR3 size: 14 residues. Germline V gene data show CDR1 as SQVTM and CDR2 as ANQGSEA. The ends lost 7 bases at V and 5 bases at J; junction bases unmatched: 13. The CDR3 region has the DNA TGCAGCGCCCCAGGGGGTGCCTCGCGGGAGACCCAGTACTTC. The encoded protein is CSAPGGASRETQYF.

The rearrangement uses TRBV4-2 and TRBJ1-2; 10 nucleotides agree with TRBD1. Trimming cost V 4 bases and J 8 bases; bases outside gene matches: 10. The CDR3 extends over 15 amino acids. The germline gives CDR1 LGHNA, CDR2 YNFKEQ. The CDR3 is CASSRWDRGTGGYTF. The CDR3 DNA reads TGTGCCAGCAGCCGCTGGGACAGGGGAACGGGAGGCTACACCTTC.

The chain carries TRBV30 and TRBJ1-1; D uncertain. CDR1 is GTSNPN and CDR2 is SVGIG in the germline V gene (reference sequence). Trimming removed 4 bases at V and 0 bases at J, with 9 bases between. The CDR3 has 13 residues. DNA of the CDR3: TGTGCCTGGAATCGAGGGTTGAACACTGAAGCTTTCTTT. This sequence encodes CAWNRGLNTEAFF.

The chain has TRBV2 and TRBJ2-7; D call uncertain. The ends were cut back, 3 bases at V and 0 bases at J, with 12 bases in the middle. The CDR3 totals 15 residues. Germline V gene data show CDR1 as SNHLY and CDR2 as FYNNEI. CDR3 amino acids: CASSDELWSSYEQYF. CDR3 in DNA: TGTGCCAGCAGTGACGAACTCTGGTCCTCCTACGAGCAGTACTTC.

V usage is TRBV15 and J usage is TRBJ1-2; a weak D match, TRBD1 (6 bases). The CDR3 has 16 amino acids. Germline CDR1 and CDR2: LNHNV and YYDKDF (reference sequence). V lost 5 bases to trimming and J lost 4 bases, with 20 bases between them. CDR3 coding DNA: TGTGCCACCAGCTCCCTGGGGGGGGGCAGCATCTATGGCTACACCTTC. It encodes CATSSLGGGSIYGYTF.

The chain couples TRBV27 to TRBJ1-4; unclear D gene. Between the trimmed V and J ends, which lost 2 bases and 4 bases, there was a span of 11 bases. This CDR3 contains 15 residues. CDR1 is MNHEY, CDR2 SMNVEV, per germline (reference sequence). The CDR3 sequence: CASSLTASLNEKLFF. For the CDR3, the DNA is TGTGCCAGCAGTTTAACTGCGAGTCTTAATGAAAAACTGTTTTTT.